The source of this T cell receptor beta chain is a study of spatial heterogeneity in lung cancer. On the study more broadly: On average, each unique TCR and UMI combination appeared more than ten times in raw reads. Findings of the study overall: Among tumor T cells, estimated coverage was around 6.8% for alpha chains and roughly 14% for beta chains. One measure, the expanded intratumoral alpha and beta TCR count, tracked tumor mutation counts.

Losses at the gene ends were 3 bases for V and 1 base for J; bases not matched to a gene: 5. From germline, CDR1 is KGHDR and CDR2 SFDVKD. This CDR3 has 18 residues. Time point specified: sample taken at primary tumor resection. Material for sequencing was whole RNA from tumor, nontumor lung or frozen PBMC, left unsorted. This clonotype was observed many times. Antigen unknown. TCRdb processed the 5' RACE reads anew with MiXCR; each CDR3 protein has one entry. The table shows 20,000 to 25,000 distinct CDR3 sequences, with roughly 6.5% occurring only once. The source is a male donor with early-stage non-small cell lung cancer. The chain recombines TRBV24-1 with TRBJ2-6, with TRBD1 matching 10 bases. The sample here was lung tumor tissue, taken at surgery. CDR3 sequence (DNA): TGTGCCACCAGTGATCGGGACAGGGGAAAGTCTGGGGCCAACGTCCTGACTTTC. Its protein is CATSDRDRGKSGANVLTF.